This entry lists 3 T cell receptor beta chains sequenced from one sample in a study of blood T cell repertoires in COVID-19. The table came from immunoSEQ multiplex PCR; TCRdb's copy has only in-frame clones and leaves some out. The data contain 120,000 to 150,000 clones, roughly 79% of them seen just once; the ten biggest clones take up 6.5% to 8.5%. Sequencing used peripheral blood. Source of these receptors: a human donor with acute or convalescent COVID-19. The donor label of this sample is uncertain.

CDR3 residues: CASGGPYSGANVLTF. CDR3 nucleotide sequence: TGTGCCAGCGGGGGCCCATACTCTGGGGCCAACGTCCTGACTTTC. The J gene is TRBJ2-6, the V gene TRBV9; D is perhaps TRBD1 (6 bases). This CDR3 has 15 amino acids. Germline CDR1 and CDR2: SGDLS and YYNGEE. Between the trimmed V and J ends, which lost 7 bases and 0 bases, there was a span of 11 bases.

The chain employs TRBV19 and TRBJ1-2, with D hard to call. Germline CDR1 LNHDA, CDR2 SQIVND (reference sequence). CDR3 length: 12 residues. V was cut by 3 bases and J by 4 bases, with 6 bases left in between. CDR3 sequence reads: CASSIEIYGYTF. The DNA for the CDR3 is TGTGCCAGTAGTATCGAGATCTATGGCTACACCTTC.

This chain joins TRBV5-1 and TRBJ2-3; 7 bases are shared with TRBD1. CDR3 length equals 16 residues. The germline V gene encodes CDR1 SGHRS and CDR2 YFSETQ. V was pared by 4 bases and J by 0 bases, with 8 bases of the junction left unmatched. CDR3 sequence: CASSLSGTASTDTQYF. DNA of the CDR3: TGCGCCAGCAGCCTCTCCGGGACAGCTAGCACAGATACGCAGTATTTT.